This T cell receptor (beta chain) derives from a study of tumor-infiltrating lymphocytes in primary liver carcinoma. The investigators made TCR beta cDNA from about 500 ng total RNA, using a constant-region primer. Three nested multiplex PCR rounds of slightly modified ARM-PCR generated TCR beta libraries. TCRdb re-analysed the multiplex PCR reads in MiXCR, keeping a single row per CDR3 protein. This sample has about 32,000 distinct CDR3 sequences, with 75% to 85% found just once. Broader study findings: The proportion of top clones found throughout all five tumor regions was only about 7-24%. The study found tumor-adjacent and tumor-blood pairs overlapped less than tumor region pairs.

The source material, 20-30 mg of unsorted bulk tissue, was used to co-extract RNA and DNA. Surgical resection was used to treat these primary liver carcinoma patients. Among the patients, all had chronic HBV infection and none had been treated. This clonotype was counted ten times or more. Its matching antigen is unknown. Sequenced material: liver tumor tissue from sampling region 5. The subset is: tumor region T5, tumor centre. The source of this sequence is a man aged 35-49 years with primary liver carcinoma and hepatitis B virus infection.

The DNA for the CDR3 is TGTGCCAGCAGTGCTCGGACAGGGACGTTTTTGGCTTTCTTT. Encoded protein: CASSARTGTFLAFF. The chain combines TRBV28 with TRBJ1-1; 8 bases are shared with TRBD1. The CDR3 loop spans 14 amino acids. V was pared by 5 bases and J by 11 bases, with 13 bases of the junction left unmatched. Germline CDR1 and CDR2: MDHEN and SYDVKM.